This paragraph reports one T cell receptor (beta chain). The sort gate was single viable CD3+CD4+CD8-CD45RO+ cells for memory CD4+ T cells. Clones were read by immunoSEQ multiplex PCR, and TCRdb kept only the in-frame ones, dropping some. In the table there are under 65,000 clones, 75% to 85% of which are singletons. The data belong to a study of memory CD4+ T cells and cytomegalovirus serostatus. The CDR3 spans 16 residues. The chain employs TRBV21-1 and TRBJ2-7; the table calls TRBD1, which could not be checked here. TRBV21-1 is assigned pseudogene status. This clonotype originated in an adult in good health and CMV-seronegative. What was sequenced was memory CD4+ T cells from blood. The CDR3 sequence: CASSKRWDRGSYEQYF. For the CDR3, the DNA is TGTGCCAGCAGCAAAAGGTGGGACAGGGGATCCTACGAGCAGTACTTC.